This T cell receptor beta chain is from a study of somatic mutations in cytotoxic T cells in rheumatoid arthritis. Regarding the study as a whole: What antigens the expanded CD8+ clones targeted remained unknown.

Worth noting for this clone: Its specificity is not known.

The table came from immunoSEQ multiplex PCR; TCRdb's copy has only in-frame clones and leaves some out. The table shows about 20,000 clones, with roughly nine tenths occurring only once. Germline V gene data show CDR1 as SGHTA and CDR2 as FQGTGA. The CDR3 is 15 amino acids. With V trimmed by 4 bases and J by 8 bases, 7 bases remained unmatched. Researchers isolated CD4+ and CD8+ cells by positive magnetic bead selection and then checked their purity by flow cytometry. Material for sequencing was CD8+ T cells sorted from blood. The chain employs TRBV7-3 and TRBJ2-1, with 11 bases fitting TRBD2. This TCR derives from a man aged 40-55 years in good health. CDR3 coding DNA: TGTGCCAGCAGCTCGGTAGCGGGAGGGCCGCATGAGCAGTTCTTC. This translates into CASSSVAGGPHEQFF.